This T cell receptor beta chain was recovered during a study of blood T cell repertoires in COVID-19. Across the study: Acute and convalescent COVID-19 specimens originated in the United States, Italy and Spain.

The CDR3 contains 15 residues. Germline V gene sequence: CDR1 KGHSH, CDR2 LQKENI. Trimming left V 6 bases short and J 0 bases short, with 14 bases between. Donors were grouped by their self-reported clinical history. This clone showed up just once. The data were produced by immunoSEQ multiplex PCR, yet TCRdb's version contains in-frame clones alone and is incomplete. This table holds approximately 300,000 clones, just over 85% found once. This clonotype was obtained from a woman under 30 who had recovered from COVID-19. The sample consisted of PBMCs or T cells enriched from blood (not recorded which). This sequence joins TRBV18 and TRBJ1-1; D is possibly TRBD1 (6 bases). CDR3 DNA sequence: TGTGCCAGCTCGCCATACAGGGAAATGAACACTGAAGCTTTCTTT. Amino acid sequence: CASSPYREMNTEAFF.